The 14 T cell receptor beta chains below all came from one sample that was sequenced in a study of OX40 agonist ivuxolimab in advanced cancers. The repertoire was sequenced with immunoSEQ multiplex PCR; TCRdb's copy has only in-frame clones and lacks some. The sample holds tens of thousands of clones, 75% to 90% seen once. The source was CD4+ or CD8+ T cells sorted from blood, collected in a trial of the OX40 agonist ivuxolimab. All receptors derive from an adult with an advanced solid tumor such as melanoma, head and neck, liver or kidney cancer.

This chain joins TRBV10-3 and TRBJ1-2; 7 nucleotides match TRBD1. J gave up 5 bases and V 7 bases, and 7 bases lay outside the gene matches. This CDR3 comprises 13 residues. CDR1 ENHRY and CDR2 SYGVKD come from the germline V gene. CDR3 sequence reads: CAITTGESYGYTF. CDR3 in DNA: TGTGCCATCACTACAGGGGAAAGTTATGGCTACACCTTC.

V usage is TRBV15 and J usage is TRBJ2-5, with 11 bases identical to TRBD1. V lost 4 bases, J lost 5 bases, and 6 bases stayed unmatched. Germline V gene data show CDR1 as LNHNV and CDR2 as YYDKDF (reference sequence). The CDR3 has 15 residues. CDR3 in DNA: TGTGCCACCAGCATCAGGACAGGGGGCTGGGAGACCCAGTACTTC. This gives the protein CATSIRTGGWETQYF.

This sequence joins TRBV18 and TRBJ2-3; D possibly corresponds to TRBD1 (5 bases). This CDR3 is 15 amino acids long. Germline V CDR1 and CDR2: KGHSH, LQKENI. Trimming cost V 2 bases and J 6 bases, with 15 bases left between them. The CDR3 protein is CASSPGALGKDTQYF. The CDR3, as DNA: TGTGCCAGCTCACCAGGGGCCCTGGGGAAGGATACGCAGTATTTT.

This rearrangement joins TRBV5-4 to TRBJ2-3, with D perhaps TRBD2 (6 bases). This CDR3 is built from 14 residues. CDR1 is SGHNT, CDR2 YYREEE, per germline (reference sequence). The V and J ends lost 2 bases and 11 bases respectively, with 18 bases between them. The CDR3 protein is CASSFGGVNGGQYF. The CDR3 coding sequence is TGTGCCAGCAGCTTCGGAGGCGTAAACGGGGGGCAGTATTTT.

V gene TRBV2 combines with J gene TRBJ2-5; TRBD2 matches at 8 bases. CDR1 is SNHLY and CDR2 is FYNNEI in the germline V gene. This CDR3 contains 13 residues. Germline trimming cut 5 bases from V and 3 bases from J; bases unmatched to any gene: 2. The CDR3 loop is CASSNSGKETQYF. CDR3 bases: TGTGCCAGCAGTAATAGCGGGAAAGAGACCCAGTACTTC.

The rearrangement uses TRBV6-5 and TRBJ2-5; 10 nucleotides line up with TRBD2. The CDR3 sequence is 16 residues long. Trimming at V came to 0 bases and at J to 2 bases, leaving 3 bases not matched to a gene. The germline V gene has CDR1 MNHEY and CDR2 SVGAGI. The CDR3 reads CASSYSSSGGQETQYF. CDR3 coding DNA: TGTGCCAGCAGTTACTCCTCTAGCGGGGGTCAAGAGACCCAGTACTTC.

The sample holds a few counts of this clone. This same CDR3 is encoded by further DNA sequences in the sample. This rearrangement joins TRBV11-3 to TRBJ2-1; no clear D. The CDR3 covers 14 residues. Trimming shortened V by 3 bases and J by 0 bases, and 6 bases separated the two germline ends. Germline lookup yields CDR1 SGHNT and CDR2 YENEEA. The CDR3 bases are TGTGCCAGCAGCTTGTCTAGCTCCTACAATGAGCAGTTCTTC. Protein sequence: CASSLSSSYNEQFF.

This clone was picked up a small number of times. The V gene is TRBV7-2, the J gene TRBJ1-2, with a tentative D call TRBD1 (5 bases). From germline, CDR1 is SGHTA and CDR2 FQGNSA. The CDR3 consists of 14 residues. V lost 0 bases and J 6 bases, leaving 11 bases between the germline ends. The DNA for the CDR3 is TGTGCCAGCAGCTTAGCGAGGGGCGAAAATGGCTACACCTTC. It codes for CASSLARGENGYTF. Drawing the rest from reference TRBV7-2 and TRBJ1-2, the complete variable domain is GAGVSQSPSNKVTEKGKDVELRCDPISGHTALYWYRQSLGQGLEFLIYFQGNSAPDKSGLPSDRFSAERTGGSVSTLTIQRTQQEDSAVYLCASSLARGENGYTFGSGTRLTVV.

The CDR3 nucleotides are TGTGCCAGCAGTTTATCGGGACAGCTTAATGAAAAACTGTTTTTT. This sequence encodes CASSLSGQLNEKLFF. V is TRBV28 and J is TRBJ1-4; 7 nucleotides agree with TRBD1. The CDR3 consists of 15 residues. Germline values: CDR1 MDHEN, CDR2 SYDVKM. The ends lost 1 base at V and 4 bases at J; junction bases unmatched: 3.

V and J are TRBV19 and TRBJ2-7; D may match TRBD1 or TRBD2 (5 bases each). Germline CDR1 reads LNHDA; CDR2 reads SQIVND (reference sequence). Trimming stripped 5 bases from V and 5 bases from J, with 19 bases between. The CDR3 has 15 amino acids. The CDR3 region has the DNA TGTGCCAGTAGTTCCGGGGCAGTGCGCCGCAACGAGCAGTACTTC. Translation gives CASSSGAVRRNEQYF.

V gene TRBV19 combines with J gene TRBJ1-5; unclear D gene. Looked up from germline, CDR1 is LNHDA and CDR2 is SQIVND (reference sequence). This CDR3 has 13 amino acids. Trimming took 5 bases from V and 6 from J, leaving 11 bases between them. The CDR3 loop is CASSATSGQPQHF. CDR3 in DNA: TGTGCCAGTAGTGCCACCTCGGGTCAGCCCCAGCATTTT.

The J gene is TRBJ2-5, the V gene TRBV30; the D gene is possibly TRBD2 (6 bases). CDR1 and CDR2 (germline): GTSNPN, SVGIG (reference sequence). V shed 4 bases and J shed 7 bases, with 13 bases lying between them. The CDR3 covers 12 residues. CDR3 nucleotide sequence: TGTGCCTGGAAGGGGCCCGGGGGGACCCAGTACTTC. Amino acid sequence: CAWKGPGGTQYF.

The chain uses TRBV7-3 and TRBJ2-7; D perhaps matches TRBD1 (6 bases). Germline V gene lookup returns CDR1 SGHTA and CDR2 FQGTGA. This CDR3 spans 13 amino acids. Trimming removed 5 bases at V and 7 bases at J, with 15 bases between. CDR3 sequence reads: CASSPDQGREQYF. CDR3 nucleotide sequence: TGTGCCAGCAGCCCTGATCAGGGGCGGGAGCAGTACTTC.

This sequence joins TRBV9 and TRBJ2-3; D uncertain. V lost 0 bases and J lost 0, with 8 bases in between. The CDR3 is 15 amino acids. Germline CDR1 and CDR2: SGDLS and YYNGEE. The CDR3 nucleotides are TGTGCCAGCAGCGTAGGGACCCTTAGCACAGATACGCAGTATTTT. Amino acid sequence: CASSVGTLSTDTQYF.